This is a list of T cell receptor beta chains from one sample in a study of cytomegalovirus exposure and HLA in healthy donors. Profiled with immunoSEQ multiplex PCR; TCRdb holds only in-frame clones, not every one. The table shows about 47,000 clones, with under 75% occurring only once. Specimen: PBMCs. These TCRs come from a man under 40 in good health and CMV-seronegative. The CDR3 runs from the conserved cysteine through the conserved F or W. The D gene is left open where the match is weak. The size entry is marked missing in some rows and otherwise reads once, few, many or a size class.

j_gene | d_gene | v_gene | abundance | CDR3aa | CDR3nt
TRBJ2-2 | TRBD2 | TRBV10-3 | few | CAIRDRLAGDTGELFF | TGTGCCATCAGGGATAGACTAGCGGGGGACACCGGGGAGCTGTTTTTT
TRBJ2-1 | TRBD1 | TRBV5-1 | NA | CASSSVTGGSYNEQFF | TGCGCCAGCAGCTCTGTAACAGGGGGCTCCTACAATGAGCAGTTCTTC
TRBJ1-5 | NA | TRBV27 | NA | CASSPGLRGGQPQHF | TGTGCCAGCAGTCCTGGTTTGAGGGGAGGTCAGCCCCAGCATTTT
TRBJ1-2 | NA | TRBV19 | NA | CASSISPGARNYGYTF | TGTGCCAGTAGTATAAGTCCAGGGGCGAGAAACTATGGCTACACCTTC
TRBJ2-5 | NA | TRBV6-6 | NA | CASSRGSKETQYF | TGTGCCAGCAGCAGGGGATCCAAAGAGACCCAGTACTTC
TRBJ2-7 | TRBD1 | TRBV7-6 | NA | CASSMGQGVHEQYF | TGTGCCAGCAGTATGGGACAGGGGGTCCACGAGCAGTACTTC
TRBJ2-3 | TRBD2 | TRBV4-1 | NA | CASSQTGTSGYTDTQYF | TGCGCCAGCAGCCAAACCGGGACTAGCGGATACACAGATACGCAGTATTTT
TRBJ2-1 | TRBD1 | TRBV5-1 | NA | CASSSTGTGFDEQFF | TGCGCCAGCAGCTCGACCGGGACAGGTTTCGATGAGCAGTTCTTC
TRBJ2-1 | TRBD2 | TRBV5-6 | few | CASSLVLLADEQFF | TGTGCCAGCAGCTTGGTCCTGCTAGCGGATGAGCAGTTCTTC
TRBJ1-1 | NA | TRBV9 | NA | CASSGQGRNTEAFF | TGTGCCAGCAGCGGCCAGGGGAGAAACACTGAAGCTTTCTTT
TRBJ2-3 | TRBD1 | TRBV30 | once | CAWSVAGTASTDTQYF | TGTGCCTGGAGTGTAGCCGGGACAGCAAGCACAGATACGCAGTATTTT
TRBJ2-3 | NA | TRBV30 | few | CAWSWGGDKKYF | TGTGCCTGGAGCTGGGGCGGGGATAAGAAGTATTTT
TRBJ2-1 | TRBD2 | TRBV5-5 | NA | CASSLPTSGVRNEQFF | TGTGCCAGCAGCTTACCGACTAGCGGGGTCAGGAATGAGCAGTTCTTC
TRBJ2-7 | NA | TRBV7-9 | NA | CASSLAQSYEQYF | TGTGCCAGCAGCTTAGCGCAGTCCTACGAGCAGTACTTC